This T cell receptor beta chain was recovered during a study of CD8+ T cells in alopecia areata. Study-wide points: Among patients, TCR sharing was less clear than in mice, a difference possibly due in part to HLA diversity in the patient population. While tofacitinib was given, many expanded lesional clones persisted in scalp and blood.

This clone has only a few counts. Its specificity is not known. Documented treatment: oral pan-JAK inhibitor, 5-10 mg twice daily. T lymphocytes (CD4+ and CD8+) were sorted from PBMCs. RNA extraction was followed by reverse transcription into cDNA, which acted as the sequencing template. Sequencing used immunoSEQ multiplex PCR; TCRdb keeps in-frame clones, though not all of them. The sample shows fewer than 250,000 clones, around two fifths of them seen only once. Sequenced here: CD4+ T cells sorted from blood, sampled at approximately week 37, from a patient treated with tofacitinib. The sequence came from a human donor with alopecia areata.

CDR3: CAWSGLAGAYEQYF. The DNA for the CDR3 is TGTGCCTGGAGTGGACTAGCGGGAGCCTACGAGCAGTACTTC. The chain uses TRBV30 and TRBJ2-7, with 12 bases that match TRBD2. The germline V gene has CDR1 GTSNPN and CDR2 SVGIG (reference sequence). There are 14 residues in the CDR3. Trimming removed 1 base from V and 2 bases from J; junction bases left unmatched: 0.